The following is a T cell receptor (beta chain) sequence with its context. This sample is drawn from a study of cytomegalovirus exposure and HLA in healthy donors. The CDR3 is made up of 14 amino acids. The germline V gene has CDR1 ENHRY and CDR2 SYGVKD. Unmatched junction bases numbered 8, after V lost 7 bases and J lost 6 bases. The PCR had 60 Vbeta and 13 Jbeta primers. Method: immunoSEQ multiplex PCR; TCRdb's copy keeps in-frame clones and lacks some. In all, the sample yields more than 40,000 clones. Sequencing input: PBMCs. The chain is built from TRBV10-3 and TRBJ1-2, with TRBD1 matching 10 bases. This receptor was taken from a woman aged 40 to 49 in good health and CMV-seronegative. In nucleotides, the CDR3 is TGTGCCATCACTTTGGGACAGGGGATGAATGGCTACACCTTC. This codes for CAITLGQGMNGYTF.